This passage covers 16 T cell receptor beta chains from one sample sequenced in a study of beta chain features in type 1 diabetes. Their antigens are not known. Study results and caveats: TCRB CDR3 length was moderately but significantly reduced in all four CD4+ subsets of Type 1 diabetes patients.

Isolated RNA was reverse transcribed in full, so expressed TCRB transcripts were sequenced. Measured with immunoSEQ multiplex PCR; TCRdb has only the in-frame clones, and not every one. In the table there are 500,000 to 800,000 clones, over 10% of which are singletons. The sequenced material came from naive CD4+ T cells from blood. These receptors came from a man younger than 40 with type 1 diabetes.

This clone was counted ten times or more. The V and J genes are TRBV7-2 and TRBJ1-4, with D perhaps matching TRBD1 (5 bases). CDR1 SGHTA and CDR2 FQGNSA come from the germline V gene. The CDR3 is made up of 14 amino acids. The ends were cut back, 3 bases at V and 4 bases at J, with 9 bases in the middle. The CDR3 loop reads CASSFRVGNEKLFF. In DNA, the CDR3 is TGTGCCAGCAGCTTCAGGGTTGGTAATGAAAAACTGTTTTTT. Looking up the rest from reference TRBV7-2 and TRBJ1-4 gives the full variable domain: GAGVSQSPSNKVTEKGKDVELRCDPISGHTALYWYRQSLGQGLEFLIYFQGNSAPDKSGLPSDRFSAERTGGSVSTLTIQRTQQEDSAVYLCASSFRVGNEKLFFGSGTQLSVL.

This clone was picked up a small number of times. The gene calls are TRBV25-1 and TRBJ1-4; the match to TRBD1 covers 7 bases. CDR3 size: 15 residues. Trimming at V came to 4 bases and at J to 7 bases, leaving 9 bases not matched to a gene. Germline V lookup: CDR1 MGHDK, CDR2 SYGVNS. CDR3 coding DNA: TGTGCCAGCAGTGGGCCGACAGGGATAAGTGAAAAACTGTTTTTT. Translation gives CASSGPTGISEKLFF.

This clone turned up a few times. The V and J genes are TRBV30 and TRBJ1-6, with a tentative D call TRBD1 (5 bases). Germline V gene sequence: CDR1 GTSNPN, CDR2 SVGIG (reference sequence). V lost 2 bases, J lost 8 bases, and 16 bases lay in between. This CDR3 has 15 residues. This CDR3 is CAWSIPGGVHSPLHF. The CDR3 DNA is TGTGCCTGGAGTATCCCGGGGGGGGTACATTCACCCCTCCACTTT.

The table lists this clone with a few counts. The chain carries TRBV6-6 and TRBJ2-3; 7 bases match TRBD2. The CDR3 is 14 amino acids. J gave up 4 bases and V 0 bases, and 1 base lay outside the gene matches. CDR1 and CDR2 (germline): MNHNY, SVGAGI (reference sequence). The CDR3 nucleotides read TGTGCCAGCAGTTACTCGACTAGCCCAGATACGCAGTATTTT. Amino acids: CASSYSTSPDTQYF.

The table lists this clone with a few counts. The rearrangement uses TRBV7-9 and TRBJ2-2; no clear D. Germline V gene sequence: CDR1 SEHNR, CDR2 FQNEAQ (reference sequence). The CDR3 consists of 15 residues. V lost 8 bases to trimming and J lost 0 bases, with 13 bases between them. CDR3 sequence reads: CASVTTTPNTGELFF. CDR3 in DNA: TGTGCCAGCGTAACAACTACCCCGAACACCGGGGAGCTGTTTTTT. The full variable domain, completed using reference TRBV7-9 and TRBJ2-2, is DTGVSQNPRHKITKRGQNVTFRCDPISEHNRLYWYRQTLGQGPEFLTYFQNEAQLEKSRLLSDRFSAERPKGSFSTLEIQRTEQGDSAMYLCASVTTTPNTGELFFGEGSRLTVL.

The chain employs TRBV4-2 and TRBJ1-2, with D perhaps matching TRBD1 (5 bases). The CDR3 runs to 15 residues. Trimming left V 5 bases short and J 8 bases short, with 21 bases between. Germline assignment: CDR1 LGHNA and CDR2 YNFKEQ. In DNA form, the CDR3 reads TGTGCCAGCAGCTTGACGTCCCAGGGAACTAAGGGCTACACCTTC. Translating gives CASSLTSQGTKGYTF.

J is TRBJ1-1 and V is TRBV25-1, with D possibly TRBD1 on 5 matching bases. In germline, CDR1 is MGHDK, CDR2 SYGVNS. The CDR3 totals 13 residues. Trimming took 3 bases from V and 4 from J, leaving 9 bases between them. The CDR3 spells CASSDRVATEAFF. CDR3 DNA: TGTGCCAGCAGTGACAGGGTCGCCACTGAAGCTTTCTTT.

The sample holds a few counts of this clone. This sample includes further DNA sequences coding for the same CDR3. This chain links TRBV5-1 with TRBJ2-5; D is unclear. CDR3 length: 13 amino acids. Trimming took 0 bases from V and 0 from J, leaving 3 bases between them. CDR1 and CDR2 from the germline V gene are SGHRS and YFSETQ. The CDR3 region is CASSLADQETQYF. The CDR3 DNA follows: TGCGCCAGCAGCTTGGCAGACCAAGAGACCCAGTACTTC. The full variable domain, in which reference TRBV5-1 and TRBJ2-5 provide the parts outside the CDR3, is KAGVTQTPRYLIKTRGQQVTLSCSPISGHRSVSWYQQTPGQGLQFLFEYFSETQRNKGNFPGRFSGRQFSNSRSEMNVSTLELGDSALYLCASSLADQETQYFGPGTRLLVL.

The gene calls are TRBV6-5 and TRBJ1-2, with D tentatively TRBD1 (6 bases). Trimming cost V 4 bases and J 4 bases, with 10 bases left between them. The CDR3 has 13 residues. CDR1 MNHEY and CDR2 SVGAGI come from the germline V gene. Written as DNA, the CDR3 is TGTGCCAGCAGTTCCCCGGACAGCTATGGCTACACCTTC. Its protein is CASSSPDSYGYTF.

The chain employs TRBV25-1 and TRBJ2-3; TRBD2 aligns across 9 bases. V lost 7 bases to trimming and J lost 4 bases; unmatched junction nucleotides: 15. The CDR3 extends over 17 amino acids. Germline V gene data show CDR1 as MGHDK and CDR2 as SYGVNS. The CDR3 protein is CASIGSGGPVGADTQYF. The CDR3, as DNA: TGTGCCAGCATAGGTAGCGGGGGCCCTGTAGGTGCAGATACGCAGTATTTT.

This clone has a handful of counts. The J gene is TRBJ1-4, the V gene TRBV2, with D unclear. From germline, CDR1 is SNHLY and CDR2 FYNNEI. The V and J ends lost 7 bases and 8 bases respectively, with 8 bases between them. The CDR3 runs 11 residues. Written as DNA, the CDR3 is TGTGCCAGCACCCCTGACGAAAAACTGTTTTTT. This sequence encodes CASTPDEKLFF.

This clone turned up a few times. The chain employs TRBV7-2 and TRBJ2-4, with D possibly TRBD2 on 6 matching bases. V dropped 3 bases and J dropped 7 bases, with 13 bases sitting between them. The germline gives CDR1 SGHTA, CDR2 FQGNSA. This CDR3 contains 14 residues. CDR3 amino acids: CASSLSFAGNIQYF. The CDR3, as DNA: TGTGCCAGCAGCTTGAGTTTTGCGGGGAACATTCAGTACTTC. Based on the CDR3 plus reference TRBV7-2 and TRBJ2-4, the full variable domain is GAGVSQSPSNKVTEKGKDVELRCDPISGHTALYWYRQSLGQGLEFLIYFQGNSAPDKSGLPSDRFSAERTGGSVSTLTIQRTQQEDSAVYLCASSLSFAGNIQYFGAGTRLSVL.

The rearrangement links TRBV11-2 to TRBJ2-5; unclear D gene. The CDR3 loop spans 16 amino acids. V gave up 5 bases and J gave up 2 bases, with 18 bases separating them. Germline CDR1 and CDR2: SGHAT and FQNNGV. The CDR3 protein is CASSLLMGTSQETQYF. The CDR3 DNA reads as TGTGCCAGCAGCCTCCTTATGGGTACCTCTCAAGAGACCCAGTACTTC.

This chain connects TRBV11-2 to TRBJ1-6; D unresolved. This CDR3 has 14 amino acids. V was trimmed by 5 bases and J by 8 bases, leaving 13 bases between them. CDR1 is SGHAT and CDR2 is FQNNGV in the germline V gene. In nucleotides, the CDR3 is TGTGCCAGCAGCCTGGTCAGTCGGGATTCACCCCTCCACTTT. It is translated as CASSLVSRDSPLHF.

This clone was seen a few times. The V call is TRBV10-3, the J call TRBJ2-1; the match to TRBD2 covers 14 bases. Trimming at V came to 5 bases and at J to 4 bases, leaving 4 bases not matched to a gene. Per the germline V gene, CDR1 is ENHRY and CDR2 is SYGVKD. The CDR3 contains 16 residues. The CDR3 region is CAISLGLAGVYNEQFF. CDR3 DNA: TGTGCCATCAGTCTGGGACTAGCGGGGGTTTACAATGAGCAGTTCTTC.

The chain joins TRBV7-3 to TRBJ2-1, with 7 bases aligning to TRBD2. Per germline, CDR1 SGHTA and CDR2 FQGTGA. Unmatched junction bases numbered 12, after V lost 4 bases and J lost 6 bases. The CDR3 length is 16 residues. The CDR3 nucleotides are TGTGCCAGCAGCTCCCCCGGGACTAATTACGGCAATGAGCAGTTCTTC. It codes for CASSSPGTNYGNEQFF.